This is a list of T cell receptor beta chains from one sample in a study of cytomegalovirus exposure and HLA in healthy donors. Sequencing used immunoSEQ multiplex PCR; TCRdb keeps in-frame clones, though not all of them. The table records 100,000 or so clones, over 60% of them present only once. Specimen: PBMCs. The receptors come from a female donor in good health and CMV-seronegative. The CDR3 runs from the conserved cysteine through the conserved F or W. The order of the fields is CDR3 length, D gene, V gene, J gene, clone size, CDR3 DNA, CDR3 protein. D genes are given only for firm matches. Where a row states a size, it is once, few, many or the class of an expanded clone; other rows omit it.

CDR3 length: 14; D gene: -; V gene: TRBV27; J gene: TRBJ1-5; clone size: -; CDR3 DNA: TGTGCCAGCAGTCCCGGACAGTCCAATCAGCCCCAGCATTTT; CDR3 protein: CASSPGQSNQPQHF
CDR3 length: 16; D gene: -; V gene: TRBV5-6; J gene: TRBJ1-1; clone size: few; CDR3 DNA: TGTGCCAGCAGCTGGGGGGCTGGGAGGGCGAACACTGAAGCTTTCTTT; CDR3 protein: CASSWGAGRANTEAFF
CDR3 length: 14; D gene: -; V gene: TRBV6-1; J gene: TRBJ2-3; clone size: once; CDR3 DNA: TGTGCCAGCAGGCCGTGGGCTAGCACAGATACGCAGTATTTT; CDR3 protein: CASRPWASTDTQYF
CDR3 length: 15; D gene: -; V gene: TRBV6-5; J gene: TRBJ2-5; clone size: -; CDR3 DNA: TGTGCCAGCAGTTACTCCCCAGGGATGCAAGAGACCCAGTACTTC; CDR3 protein: CASSYSPGMQETQYF
CDR3 length: 15; D gene: TRBD2; V gene: TRBV7-9; J gene: TRBJ2-1; clone size: -; CDR3 DNA: TGTGCCAGCAGCTTAGTGGCTAGCGGGGACAATGAGCAGTTCTTC; CDR3 protein: CASSLVASGDNEQFF
CDR3 length: 16; D gene: -; V gene: TRBV30; J gene: TRBJ1-1; clone size: -; CDR3 DNA: TGTGCCTGGAGTGTTCGGTCGGGGGTCAAGGCCACTGAAGCTTTCTTT; CDR3 protein: CAWSVRSGVKATEAFF
CDR3 length: 14; D gene: -; V gene: TRBV27; J gene: TRBJ1-6; clone size: -; CDR3 DNA: TGTGCCAGCAGTTTAGAGGGTATAGGTTCACCCCTCCACTTT; CDR3 protein: CASSLEGIGSPLHF
CDR3 length: 19; D gene: TRBD2; V gene: TRBV19; J gene: TRBJ2-3; clone size: -; CDR3 DNA: TGTGCCAGTAGTACCCCGGGTCGGCTAGCGGGGAATCACACAGATACGCAGTATTTT; CDR3 protein: CASSTPGRLAGNHTDTQYF
CDR3 length: 14; D gene: -; V gene: TRBV4-1; J gene: TRBJ2-7; clone size: -; CDR3 DNA: TGCGCCAGCAGCCAAGATCAGGGAAACTACGAGCAGTACTTC; CDR3 protein: CASSQDQGNYEQYF
CDR3 length: 13; D gene: TRBD1; V gene: TRBV29-1; J gene: TRBJ1-2; clone size: once; CDR3 DNA: TGCAGCGTTGAAGGACAGGGGAATTATGGCTACACCTTC; CDR3 protein: CSVEGQGNYGYTF
CDR3 length: 16; D gene: -; V gene: TRBV5-6; J gene: TRBJ2-6; clone size: -; CDR3 DNA: TGTGCCAGCAGCTTGGTGCAGGGCTCTGGGGCCAACGTCCTGACTTTC; CDR3 protein: CASSLVQGSGANVLTF
CDR3 length: 15; D gene: -; V gene: TRBV28; J gene: TRBJ1-6; clone size: -; CDR3 DNA: TGTGCCAGCAGGCCAAGTGGGGGCCCTGTTTCACCCCTCCACTTT; CDR3 protein: CASRPSGGPVSPLHF
CDR3 length: 12; D gene: TRBD1; V gene: TRBV7-9; J gene: TRBJ1-2; clone size: -; CDR3 DNA: TGTGCCAGCAGCCTCACAGGGGCGGGCTACACCTTC; CDR3 protein: CASSLTGAGYTF
CDR3 length: 15; D gene: TRBD2; V gene: TRBV2; J gene: TRBJ2-5; clone size: -; CDR3 DNA: TGTGCCAGCAGTGAAGCGGGACTAGCGAGGGAGACCCAGTACTTC; CDR3 protein: CASSEAGLARETQYF
CDR3 length: 17; D gene: TRBD2; V gene: TRBV2; J gene: TRBJ2-1; clone size: -; CDR3 DNA: TGTGCCAGCAGCGAGGGACTAGCGGGGTCGACCTACAATGAGCAGTTCTTC; CDR3 protein: CASSEGLAGSTYNEQFF
CDR3 length: 14; D gene: -; V gene: TRBV7-2; J gene: TRBJ1-4; clone size: few; CDR3 DNA: TGTGCCAGCAGCCTCTACGGACAGTCTGAAAAACTGTTTTTT; CDR3 protein: CASSLYGQSEKLFF
CDR3 length: 17; D gene: -; V gene: TRBV2; J gene: TRBJ2-3; clone size: once; CDR3 DNA: TGTGCCAGCAGTCGGGAGACTTTGGGGGTTAGCACAGATACGCAGTATTTT; CDR3 protein: CASSRETLGVSTDTQYF
CDR3 length: 14; D gene: -; V gene: TRBV13; J gene: TRBJ1-2; clone size: -; CDR3 DNA: TGTGCCAGCCAAACCGCCGTTTACGGGGAGGGCTACACCTTC; CDR3 protein: CASQTAVYGEGYTF